This TCR beta chain was captured by sequencing in a study of breast tumors, draining lymph nodes, adjacent tissues (dated by TCRdb to the mid-2010s). With respect to the entire study: In breast cancer patients, the study compared the TCR beta repertoires of tumor, adjacent nontumor tissue and axillary lymph nodes. In human breast cancer, the study set out to assess how tumor, surrounding tissue and draining lymph node repertoires relate to one another and whether T cells might be exchanged between them.

The CDR3 sequence holds 13 residues, the cysteine and phenylalanine included. Just CDR3 DNA is preserved here, 39 bases in frame from base 1. At the junction V is shortened by 4 bases and J by 2 bases, with 9 bases in between. The germline V gene encodes CDR1 MGHDK and CDR2 SYGVNS. The sequencing machine was an Illumina HiSeq 2000. TCR beta chain libraries were generated through multiplex PCR amplification. High-throughput sequencing was used to analyze the amplified TCR beta chain products. The public reads were reanalyzed by TCRdb: fastp trimming at Q25, MiXCR alignment, in-frame beta chains only. Rows with one shared CDR3 protein collapse into an entry with the most common genes and DNA. The sample table lists about 100,000 distinct CDR3 sequences, around 20% of them with a count of one. Approximately 1.2% of the sample is taken by the ten largest. Beyond this particular receptor, the publication reports: Tumor T-cell repertoires showed less diversity than lymph node repertoires and more diversity than nontumor tissue repertoires, and tumor T-cell repertoires showed preferential V and J gene usage. The data were judged consistent with most tumor T cells deriving from the lymph node and then expanding within tumor tissue. The similarity between tumor and nontumor tissue repertoires was significantly greater in luminal-like breast cancer than in basal-like breast cancer. Rather than being directly demonstrated, the conclusion that tumor T cells originate in lymph nodes was presented as consistent with a hypothesis.

The axillary draining lymph nodes of breast cancer patients were the source of the lymph node samples. At least ten counts were recorded for this clonotype. Which antigen it targets is not known. Per-base qualities were not stored, and no clone one base away is much larger. The specimen was axillary lymph node tissue. The source of this sequence is a female donor with breast cancer. Some clones in this sample may be carry-over from other donors' samples. Recombination joined TRBV25-1 with TRBJ2-7, with the D gene uncertain. The DNA reads as follows: TGTGCCAGCAGTGGTCGTGGAGCCTACGAGCAGTACTTC. Translated, it gives CASSGRGAYEQYF.